This T cell receptor beta chain was captured in a study of blood T cell repertoires in COVID-19. This clone has only a few counts. Clones were read by immunoSEQ multiplex PCR, and TCRdb kept only the in-frame ones, dropping some. The sample has 300,000 to 350,000 clones; 85% to 90% are singletons. The CDR3 runs 16 residues. V dropped 1 base and J dropped 2 bases, with 12 bases sitting between them. Per germline, CDR1 MRHNA and CDR2 SNTAGT. The TCR sequence derives from a woman aged 45-59 years with COVID-19, enrolled during active disease. J is TRBJ2-1 and V is TRBV6-4, with a possible D match to TRBD2 (5 bases). Sample: peripheral blood. The CDR3 sequence: CASSDYNSDPYNEQFF. The CDR3 DNA follows: TGTGCCAGCAGTGACTATAATAGCGACCCCTACAATGAGCAGTTCTTC.